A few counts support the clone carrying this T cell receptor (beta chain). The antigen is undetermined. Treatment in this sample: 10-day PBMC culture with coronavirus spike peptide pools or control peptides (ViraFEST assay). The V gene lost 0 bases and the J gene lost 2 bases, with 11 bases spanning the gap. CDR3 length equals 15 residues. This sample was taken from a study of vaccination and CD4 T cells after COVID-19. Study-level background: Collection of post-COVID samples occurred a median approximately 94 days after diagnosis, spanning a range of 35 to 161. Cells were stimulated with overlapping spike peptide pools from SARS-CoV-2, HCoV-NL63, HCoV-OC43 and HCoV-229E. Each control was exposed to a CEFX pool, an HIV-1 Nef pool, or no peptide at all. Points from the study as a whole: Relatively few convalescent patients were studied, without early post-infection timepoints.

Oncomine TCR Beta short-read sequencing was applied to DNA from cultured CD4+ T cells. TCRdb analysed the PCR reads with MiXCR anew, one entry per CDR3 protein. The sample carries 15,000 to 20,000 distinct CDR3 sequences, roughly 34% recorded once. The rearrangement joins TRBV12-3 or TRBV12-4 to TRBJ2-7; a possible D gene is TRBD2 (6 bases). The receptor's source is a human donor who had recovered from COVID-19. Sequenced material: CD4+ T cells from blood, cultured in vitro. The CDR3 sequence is CASSLAGTGTYEQYF. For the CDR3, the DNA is TGTGCCAGCAGTTTAGCAGGGACTGGCACCTACGAGCAGTACTTC.